The 16 T cell receptor beta chains listed next were all sequenced from one sample in a study of shared clonotypes between healthy human individuals. Produced via immunoSEQ multiplex PCR; TCRdb's table is partial and in-frame only. Of 1,500,000 or so clones listed, roughly 97% are singletons. The sequenced sample consisted of naive CD4+ T cells sorted from blood. Noted subset: CD45RA+ positively selected. These receptors all come from a man in his thirties or forties in good health.

This chain connects TRBV7-8 to TRBJ1-3; possible D gene TRBD1, 6 bases. Per the germline V gene, CDR1 is SGHVS and CDR2 is FQNEAQ. The CDR3 is 15 amino acids. Deletions cut 4 bases from V and 0 bases from J, with 10 bases between. The CDR3 DNA sequence: TGTGCCAGCAGCTCGGGGGCCGGCTCTGGAAACACCATATATTTT. Translation: CASSSGAGSGNTIYF.

This clone was recorded once. The chain uses TRBV5-4 and TRBJ2-5; 13 nucleotides match TRBD2. The CDR3 is 16 amino acids. V shed 4 bases, J shed 5 bases, and the junction held 8 bases outside the gene matches. From germline, CDR1 is SGHNT and CDR2 YYREEE (reference sequence). CDR3 region: CASSIKLAGGLETQYF. CDR3 sequence (DNA): TGTGCCAGCAGCATCAAACTAGCGGGAGGGCTGGAGACCCAGTACTTC.

Points on this clone: Germline is not matched at one junction end, which may reflect a read error. V gene TRBV6-5 combines with J gene TRBJ1-2, with 8 nucleotides matching TRBD1. Germline V lookup: CDR1 MNHEY, CDR2 SVGAGI. The CDR3 is 15 amino acids. CDR3 coding DNA: TGTGCCAGCAGTGACTCAGGGGGCAAGGGATATGGCTACACCTTC. Translated, it gives CASSDSGGKGYGYTF.

The chain has TRBV6-1 and TRBJ2-7; the D gene is possibly TRBD1 (5 bases). V lost 2 bases to trimming and J lost 1 base, with 12 bases between them. The CDR3 covers 15 residues. From germline, CDR1 is MNHNS and CDR2 SASEGT. For the CDR3, the DNA is TGTGCCAGCAGTGAATGGCTGGACAAGTCCTACGAGCAGTACTTC. Translated, it gives CASSEWLDKSYEQYF.

The CDR3 reads CASSLTVGTPIRAEAFF. As DNA, the CDR3 is TGTGCCAGCAGCCTAACGGTGGGGACACCCATTCGCGCTGAAGCTTTCTTT. The V call is TRBV28, the J call TRBJ1-1; TRBD1 might be the D (6 bases). Trimming took 6 bases from V and 6 from J, leaving 26 bases between them. Germline loops: CDR1 MDHEN, CDR2 SYDVKM. The CDR3 is 17 residues long.

This clone has just a few counts. This same CDR3 is encoded by further DNA sequences in the sample. This chain uses TRBV5-1 with TRBJ1-3, with D possibly TRBD1 on 6 matching bases. Between the trimmed V and J ends, which lost 4 bases and 2 bases, there was a span of 10 bases. The CDR3 is 14 amino acids. Per the germline V gene, CDR1 is SGHRS and CDR2 is YFSETQ. CDR3 sequence reads: CASSLTGTGNTIYF. The CDR3 nucleotides read TGCGCCAGCAGCCTGACAGGTACTGGAAACACCATATATTTT.

The rearrangement links TRBV6-6 to TRBJ2-7, with TRBD1 matching over 10 bases. Trimming cost V 4 bases and J 5 bases; bases outside gene matches: 8. The CDR3 totals 15 residues. The V gene's germline CDR1 is MNHNY and CDR2 SVGAGI (reference sequence). The CDR3 region is CASSLRDRGPNEQYF. CDR3 in DNA: TGTGCCAGCAGTTTACGGGACAGGGGCCCCAACGAGCAGTACTTC.

In this sample, this clone turned up once. V gene TRBV7-2 combines with J gene TRBJ2-1; TRBD2 matches at 16 bases. Germline loops: CDR1 SGHTA, CDR2 FQGNSA. The CDR3 spans 17 residues. The V and J ends lost 4 bases and 4 bases, in that order; junction bases with no gene match: 4. CDR3 loop: CASSSRGLAGGYNEQFF. Here the CDR3 DNA reads TGTGCCAGCAGCTCCCGGGGACTAGCGGGAGGGTACAATGAGCAGTTCTTC.

The chain joins TRBV18 to TRBJ2-2, with 9 bases matching TRBD1. The germline gives CDR1 KGHSH, CDR2 LQKENI. This CDR3 is 15 amino acids long. V gave up 3 bases and J gave up 5 bases; unmatched junction bases: 4. Here the CDR3 reads CASSPLQGATGELFF. DNA of the CDR3: TGTGCCAGCTCACCCTTACAGGGGGCGACCGGGGAGCTGTTTTTT.

The chain is built from TRBV5-1 and TRBJ1-1; D is undetermined. The CDR3 contains 13 residues. Germline V CDR1 and CDR2: SGHRS, YFSETQ. Deletions cut 4 bases from V and 1 base from J, with 8 bases between. This chain's CDR3 is CASSSQRNTEAFF. The CDR3 DNA is TGCGCCAGCAGCAGCCAGAGGAACACTGAAGCTTTCTTT.

This clone is a singleton in its sample. The chain combines TRBV5-4 with TRBJ2-5; possibly TRBD1 or TRBD2 for D (5 bases each). This CDR3 contains 15 residues. V lost 0 bases and J lost 6, with 15 bases in between. Germline lookup yields CDR1 SGHNT and CDR2 YYREEE (reference sequence). The CDR3 coding sequence is TGTGCCAGCAGCTTGGCCGGGACGGGAAGCAAGACCCAGTACTTC. Translation: CASSLAGTGSKTQYF.

This chain joins TRBV5-4 and TRBJ2-7; 7 positions agree with TRBD1. From germline, CDR1 is SGHNT and CDR2 YYREEE (reference sequence). V lost 0 bases and J lost 7; bases outside the gene matches: 7. This CDR3 is built from 14 residues. The CDR3 sequence is CASSLETGSNEQYF. CDR3 coding DNA: TGTGCCAGCAGCTTGGAGACAGGGTCTAATGAGCAGTACTTC.

In its sample, this clone was seen once. The chain combines TRBV9 with TRBJ2-6; the D is unclear. This CDR3 comprises 15 residues. Trimming shortened V by 3 bases and J by 4 bases, and 11 bases separated the two germline ends. Germline values: CDR1 SGDLS, CDR2 YYNGEE. The CDR3 loop reads CASSALAAGANVLTF. The CDR3 nucleotides are TGTGCCAGCAGCGCCCTCGCGGCCGGGGCCAACGTCCTGACTTTC.

V is TRBV18 and J is TRBJ1-1; the D is unclear. The ends were cut back, 2 bases at V and 3 bases at J, with 10 bases in the middle. Germline V gives CDR1 KGHSH, CDR2 LQKENI. The CDR3 covers 14 residues. The CDR3 loop reads CASSPEIRDTEAFF. In DNA, the CDR3 is TGTGCCAGCTCACCAGAGATCCGGGACACTGAAGCTTTCTTT.

The rearrangement joins TRBV6-1 to TRBJ1-5; tentative D call: TRBD1 (5 bases). Trimming pared 5 bases from V and 6 bases from J, leaving 14 bases between. Germline V lookup: CDR1 MNHNS, CDR2 SASEGT. The CDR3 totals 14 residues. CDR3 DNA: TGTGCCAGCAGTCTATCCGACAGTGTTCAGCCCCAGCATTTT. Amino acids: CASSLSDSVQPQHF.

The genes are TRBV28 and TRBJ1-4; no definite D call. This CDR3 has 18 residues. CDR1 and CDR2 from the germline V gene are MDHEN and SYDVKM. Trimming removed 1 base from V and 6 bases from J, with 21 bases in between. CDR3 residues: CASSLYSVQSRRYEKLFF. The CDR3 DNA is TGTGCCAGCAGTTTATACTCGGTTCAGTCAAGGAGGTATGAAAAACTGTTTTTT.